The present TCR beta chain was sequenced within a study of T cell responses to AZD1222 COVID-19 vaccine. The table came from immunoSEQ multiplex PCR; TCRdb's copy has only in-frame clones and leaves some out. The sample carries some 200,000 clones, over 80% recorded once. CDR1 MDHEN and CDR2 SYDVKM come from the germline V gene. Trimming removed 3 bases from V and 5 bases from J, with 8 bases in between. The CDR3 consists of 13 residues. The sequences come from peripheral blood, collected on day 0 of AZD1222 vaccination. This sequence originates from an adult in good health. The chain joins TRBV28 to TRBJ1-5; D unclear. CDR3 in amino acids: CASSFGQDQPQHF. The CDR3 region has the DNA TGTGCCAGCAGTTTTGGGCAAGATCAGCCCCAGCATTTT.